This T cell receptor (beta chain) originates from a study of T cell responses to AZD1222 COVID-19 vaccine. Whole-study results and caveats: Clonal diversity was possibly underestimated, and white British individuals and females predominated among donors. The study sampled repertoires only after the peak T cell response. Vaccine-associated CD4 TCRs spanned spike, dominant at 160-218 and 743-854.

After removal of 4 bases from V and 8 bases from J, the junction contained 10 bases not matched to a gene. CDR1 and CDR2 from the germline V gene are SGHRS and YFSETQ. The CDR3 totals 15 residues. Sequencing was performed with immunoSEQ multiplex PCR; in TCRdb, only in-frame clones are kept and a portion is missing. The data show 150,000 or so clones, less than 95% seen once. Comments on this clone: The antigen is not known.

V and J are TRBV5-1 and TRBJ1-4; 8 nucleotides align to TRBD1. The sequenced sample was peripheral blood, obtained 28 days after the second AZD1222 dose. This clonotype originated in an adult who received the AZD1222 COVID-19 vaccine. The CDR3 DNA reads TGCGCCAGCAGCATTTCCGGGACAGGTGGGGAAAAACTGTTTTTT. Protein: CASSISGTGGEKLFF.